The 17 T cell receptor beta chains below come from one sample, sequenced in a study of shared clonotypes between healthy human individuals (dated by TCRdb to about 2020). The library was obtained by the immunoSEQ multiplex PCR assay. In TCRdb, the immuneACCESS table is reduced to in-frame sequences with V and J assigned. These tables do not hold every clone; where another copy was compared, an unresolved V gene accounts for under half, and the others remain unexplained. This sample comprises 950,000 to 1,100,000 clones, about 75% of them detected only once. In total, the top ten clones hold 1.4% of the sample. Sequenced material: memory CD4+ T cells sorted from blood. The cell subset or site label corresponds to: CD45RA-negative fraction. Every receptor here comes from a young man in good health.

This clone has a handful of counts. The rearrangement uses TRBV10-2 and TRBJ1-5, with 7 bases fitting TRBD1. This CDR3 comprises 15 residues. Germline V gene sequence: CDR1 WSHSY, CDR2 SAAADI. V was clipped by 6 bases and J by 0 bases; unmatched bases: 5. The CDR3: CASSLQGSSNQPQHF. Here the CDR3 DNA reads TGCGCCAGCAGCTTACAGGGGAGTAGCAATCAGCCCCAGCATTTT.

V gene TRBV7-2 combines with J gene TRBJ1-5; D might be TRBD1 (6 bases). Germline values: CDR1 SGHTA, CDR2 FQGNSA. With 1 base removed from V and 3 bases from J, the gap between germline ends came to 13 bases. This CDR3 comprises 16 residues. For the CDR3, the DNA is TGTGCCAGCAGCTTAGTGGGGACACCGACCAATCAGCCCCAGCATTTT. It specifies CASSLVGTPTNQPQHF.

A word on this clone: This specimen includes other DNA sequences encoding the same CDR3. The rearrangement links TRBV7-6 to TRBJ1-6; 9 bases agree with TRBD1. V lost 5 bases and J lost 7; bases outside the gene matches: 6. CDR1 is SGHVS and CDR2 is FNYEAQ in the germline V gene. This CDR3 has 15 residues. The CDR3 DNA follows: TGTGCCAGCAGCCTTAGGACAGGGGACAATTCACCCCTCCACTTT. This codes for CASSLRTGDNSPLHF.

The CDR3 is CASSVEARGAHNEQFF. The CDR3 bases are TGTGCCAGCAGCGTAGAGGCGAGAGGAGCGCACAATGAGCAGTTCTTC. V and J are TRBV9 and TRBJ2-1; D is ambiguous. The length of the CDR3 is 16 residues. Germline CDR1 reads SGDLS; CDR2 reads YYNGEE. V was pared by 0 bases and J by 5 bases, with 15 bases between.

The V call is TRBV19, the J call TRBJ2-4, with no clear D. The CDR3 is made up of 15 amino acids. Germline CDR1 reads LNHDA; CDR2 reads SQIVND (reference sequence). Trimming stripped 3 bases from V and 11 bases from J, with 20 bases between. DNA for the CDR3: TGTGCCAGTAGTATCGCCCACACCCCTGGGGTTTTTCAGTACTTC. It yields the protein CASSIAHTPGVFQYF. Drawing the rest from reference TRBV19 and TRBJ2-4, the complete variable domain is DGGITQSPKYLFRKEGQNVTLSCEQNLNHDAMYWYRQDPGQGLRLIYYSQIVNDFQKGDIAEGYSVSREKKESFPLTVTSAQKNPTAFYLCASSIAHTPGVFQYFGAGTRLSVL.

V usage is TRBV11-2 and J usage is TRBJ1-2, with D perhaps TRBD1 (5 bases). The CDR3 covers 12 residues. Germline V gene sequence: CDR1 SGHAT, CDR2 FQNNGV. Between the trimmed V and J ends, which lost 6 bases and 7 bases, there was a span of 12 bases. Written as DNA, the CDR3 is TGTGCCAGCAGAGGATCAGGGTTTGGCTACACCTTC. Translating it yields CASRGSGFGYTF.

This chain uses TRBV6-5 with TRBJ2-3; D remains unclear. V lost 7 bases to trimming and J lost 5 bases, with 7 bases between them. The CDR3 runs 11 residues. CDR1 and CDR2 from the germline V gene are MNHEY and SVGAGI. CDR3 in DNA: TGTGCCAGCACCGAACTAGATACGCAGTATTTT. It codes for CASTELDTQYF.

The chain is built from TRBV5-1 and TRBJ2-3, with D possibly being TRBD1 (6 bases). The CDR3 is made up of 14 amino acids. V shed 4 bases and J shed 4 bases, with 13 bases lying between them. The germline V gene encodes CDR1 SGHRS and CDR2 YFSETQ. In DNA, the CDR3 is TGCGCCAGCAGCAAGGGACAAACGGCAGATACGCAGTATTTT. It is translated as CASSKGQTADTQYF.

This sequence joins TRBV5-6 and TRBJ2-3, with 10 bases fitting TRBD1. Trimming at V came to 4 bases and at J to 3 bases, leaving 5 bases not matched to a gene. From germline, CDR1 is SGHDT and CDR2 YYEEEE. The CDR3 runs 15 residues. In DNA form, the CDR3 reads TGTGCCAGCAGCGGCGACAGGGGGCAGACAGATACGCAGTATTTT. Protein: CASSGDRGQTDTQYF.

This clone was counted once. This chain links TRBV7-9 with TRBJ2-1; D unclear. V was pared by 5 bases and J by 2 bases, with 16 bases between. Germline V gene sequence: CDR1 SEHNR, CDR2 FQNEAQ (reference sequence). The CDR3 consists of 16 residues. CDR3 DNA sequence: TGTGCCAGCAGCCCGACTCCTCCTGAGGCCTACAATGAGCAGTTCTTC. Amino acids: CASSPTPPEAYNEQFF.

The chain recombines TRBV5-4 with TRBJ2-7, with 9 positions matching TRBD1. Germline V gene lookup returns CDR1 SGHNT and CDR2 YYREEE (reference sequence). There are 15 residues in the CDR3. With V trimmed by 2 bases and J by 2 bases, 5 bases remained unmatched. CDR3 nucleotides: TGTGCCAGCAGCTTTGACAGGGGGGGAACCTACGAGCAGTACTTC. Translated: CASSFDRGGTYEQYF.

The V call is TRBV5-1, the J call TRBJ2-1; D gene uncertain. V lost 4 bases and J lost 0, with 11 bases in between. Germline V lookup: CDR1 SGHRS, CDR2 YFSETQ. CDR3 length: 15 amino acids. The CDR3 spells CASSPRAVSYNEQFF. CDR3 sequence (DNA): TGCGCCAGCAGCCCCAGAGCAGTCTCCTACAATGAGCAGTTCTTC.

V gene TRBV27 combines with J gene TRBJ2-7, with no clear D. Trimming removed 3 bases at V and 4 bases at J, with 4 bases between. Germline V lookup: CDR1 MNHEY, CDR2 SMNVEV (reference sequence). This CDR3 has 11 amino acids. The CDR3 region is CASSFLYEQYF. The CDR3 DNA follows: TGTGCCAGCAGTTTTCTGTACGAGCAGTACTTC.

This sequence joins TRBV7-2 and TRBJ2-6; D is undetermined. The germline V gene encodes CDR1 SGHTA and CDR2 FQGNSA. The length of the CDR3 is 13 residues. V gave up 8 bases and J gave up 0 bases, with 5 bases separating them. In DNA form, the CDR3 reads TGTGCCAGCGCCAGCTCTGGGGCCAACGTCCTGACTTTC. It yields the protein CASASSGANVLTF.

This clone was seen repeatedly, ten times or more. V usage is TRBV4-3 and J usage is TRBJ1-3; D uncertain. Looked up from germline, CDR1 is LGHNA and CDR2 is YSLEER. This CDR3 comprises 17 residues. V was shortened by 1 base and J by 4 bases, with 17 bases between the two germline ends. The CDR3 here is CASSQVSNPLKGNTIYF. The CDR3 DNA sequence: TGCGCCAGCAGCCAAGTTTCAAACCCTTTGAAGGGAAACACCATATATTTT.

Details on this clone: One end of the junction fails to match germline, which may point to a read error. This chain joins TRBV6-1 and TRBJ1-3; TRBD1 matches 11 bases. Germline V gene lookup returns CDR1 MNHNS and CDR2 SASEGT. This CDR3 has 14 amino acids. The CDR3 reads CASREGTGGPPLYF. CDR3 nucleotide sequence: TGTGCCAGCAGGGAAGGGACAGGGGGTCCGCCGTTGTATTTT.

This clone was counted a few times. V and J are TRBV5-4 and TRBJ2-3; D remains unclear. The length of the CDR3 is 16 residues. The germline gives CDR1 SGHNT, CDR2 YYREEE (reference sequence). V shed 4 bases and J shed 0 bases, with 15 bases lying between them. The CDR3 DNA reads as TGTGCCAGCAGCGCGAATTCGTTGGGTAGCACAGATACGCAGTATTTT. This gives the protein CASSANSLGSTDTQYF.